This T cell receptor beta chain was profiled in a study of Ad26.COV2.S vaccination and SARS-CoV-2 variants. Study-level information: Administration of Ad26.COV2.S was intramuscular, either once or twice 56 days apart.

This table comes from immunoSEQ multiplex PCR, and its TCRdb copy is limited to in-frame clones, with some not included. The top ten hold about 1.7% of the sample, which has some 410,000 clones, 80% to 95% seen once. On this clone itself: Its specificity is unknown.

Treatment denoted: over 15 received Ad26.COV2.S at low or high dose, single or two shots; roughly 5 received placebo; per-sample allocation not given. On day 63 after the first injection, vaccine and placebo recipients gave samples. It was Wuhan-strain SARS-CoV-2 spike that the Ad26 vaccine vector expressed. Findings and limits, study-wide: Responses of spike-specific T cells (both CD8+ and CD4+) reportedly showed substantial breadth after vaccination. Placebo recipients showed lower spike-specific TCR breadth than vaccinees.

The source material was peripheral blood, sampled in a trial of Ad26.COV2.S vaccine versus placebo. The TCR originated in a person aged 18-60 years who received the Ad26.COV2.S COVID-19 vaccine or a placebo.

The CDR3 region has the DNA TGTGCCAGCAGCTTGGTAGTACTAGCTTCCCAAGAGACCCAGTACTTC. The encoded protein is CASSLVVLASQETQYF. The chain recombines TRBV5-5 with TRBJ2-5; weak D call: TRBD2 (6 bases). This CDR3 has 16 amino acids. Germline assignment: CDR1 SGHKS and CDR2 YYEKEE (reference sequence). The V and J ends lost 0 bases and 1 base respectively, with 13 bases between them.